These 18 T cell receptor beta chains share one sample of origin, sequenced in a study of shared clonotypes between healthy human individuals. The method was immunoSEQ multiplex PCR; TCRdb's version includes in-frame clones alone and lacks a portion of them. This sample has 150,000 to 200,000 clones, with approximately 92% found just once. The material sequenced was naive CD4+ T cells sorted from blood. Subset specified: CD45RA+ positively selected. The source of these receptors is a woman in her twenties or thirties in good health.

The V call is TRBV6-6, the J call TRBJ1-5, with 8 bases fitting TRBD1. The germline gives CDR1 MNHNY, CDR2 SVGAGI (reference sequence). Losses at the gene ends were 3 bases for V and 5 bases for J; bases not matched to a gene: 6. The CDR3 consists of 15 residues. CDR3 sequence: CASSYNRGRDQPQHF. In DNA, the CDR3 is TGTGCCAGCAGTTATAACAGGGGGAGGGATCAGCCCCAGCATTTT.

On this clone: This sample includes further DNA sequences coding for the same CDR3. This chain joins TRBV19 and TRBJ2-7; D gene unclear. Trimming took 2 bases from V and 7 from J, leaving 9 bases between them. The CDR3 is made up of 12 amino acids. Germline V gene lookup returns CDR1 LNHDA and CDR2 SQIVND (reference sequence). The CDR3 coding sequence is TGTGCCAGTAGTATAAGGACGGGTGAGCAGTACTTC. Amino acids: CASSIRTGEQYF.

The chain has TRBV15 and TRBJ2-7, with 7 bases identical to TRBD1. Germline V gene sequence: CDR1 LNHNV, CDR2 YYDKDF (reference sequence). With V trimmed by 0 bases and J by 4 bases, 6 bases remained unmatched. The CDR3 length is 15 residues. The CDR3 coding sequence is TGTGCCACCAGCAGAGAATCGACAGGGTCGTACGAGCAGTACTTC. This gives the protein CATSRESTGSYEQYF.

CDR3 DNA sequence: TGTGCCAGTAGAGGCCAGGGAAGCTCCTACGAGCAGTACTTC. Residues: CASRGQGSSYEQYF. The rearrangement uses TRBV19 and TRBJ2-5, with D possibly TRBD1 on 5 matching bases. The J call may be mistaken, given a closer DNA end match to TRBJ2-7. From germline, CDR1 is LNHDA and CDR2 SQIVND (reference sequence). The CDR3 extends over 14 amino acids.

The count of this clone is one. This rearrangement joins TRBV29-1 to TRBJ2-3, with D possibly matching TRBD1 (5 bases). The CDR3 extends over 16 amino acids. V lost 4 bases, J lost 2 bases, and 19 bases lay in between. Germline V gene lookup returns CDR1 SQVTM and CDR2 ANQGSEA. CDR3: CSVGPKQGTDTDTQYF. CDR3 DNA: TGCAGCGTTGGGCCCAAGCAGGGTACCGACACAGATACGCAGTATTTT.

A single count supports this clone. The J gene is TRBJ2-7, the V gene TRBV27; D possibly corresponds to TRBD2 (7 bases). Between the trimmed V and J ends, which lost 4 bases and 6 bases, there was a span of 16 bases. This CDR3 spans 14 amino acids. Germline CDR1 MNHEY, CDR2 SMNVEV (reference sequence). The CDR3 reads CASSWGGDIGEQYF. In nucleotides, the CDR3 is TGTGCCAGCAGTTGGGGGGGGGACATCGGCGAGCAGTACTTC.

A word on this clone: The sample holds other DNA sequences that translate to the same CDR3. The CDR3 protein is CASSFSGTVSYEQYF. In nucleotides, the CDR3 is TGTGCCAGCAGTTTCTCCGGGACAGTAAGCTACGAGCAGTACTTC. The rearrangement uses TRBV28 and TRBJ2-7; TRBD1 matches at 7 bases. Germline CDR1 reads MDHEN; CDR2 reads SYDVKM. The CDR3 runs 15 residues. Trimming took 3 bases from V and 3 from J; bases not matched to a gene: 8.

This chain connects TRBV28 to TRBJ1-5; the D is unclear. The CDR3 loop spans 13 amino acids. The germline V gene has CDR1 MDHEN and CDR2 SYDVKM. Trimming stripped 5 bases from V and 5 bases from J, with 10 bases between. CDR3 in amino acids: CASSLERHQPQHF. DNA for the CDR3: TGTGCCAGCAGTCTGGAGAGGCATCAGCCCCAGCATTTT.

This chain connects TRBV6-5 to TRBJ2-7, with 11 bases aligning to TRBD2. The CDR3 loop spans 14 amino acids. The germline CDR1 and CDR2 sequences are MNHEY and SVGAGI. Trimming took 8 bases from V and 3 from J; bases not matched to a gene: 6. The CDR3 loop is CASRLAGGNYEQYF. Here the CDR3 DNA reads TGTGCCAGCCGGCTAGCGGGAGGAAACTACGAGCAGTACTTC.

The rearrangement uses TRBV2 and TRBJ2-7; no firm D call. Trimming removed 2 bases at V and 4 bases at J, with 12 bases between. The CDR3 is 14 residues long. Germline values: CDR1 SNHLY, CDR2 FYNNEI. The CDR3 nucleotides read TGTGCCAGCAGTGAAATGTTATGGCGTTACGAGCAGTACTTC. Translated: CASSEMLWRYEQYF.

This clone showed up just a few times. The V call is TRBV19, the J call TRBJ2-7; 7 positions agree with TRBD1. V dropped 5 bases and J dropped 3; count of bases not matched to a gene: 7. Germline CDR1 and CDR2: LNHDA and SQIVND (reference sequence). The length of the CDR3 is 14 residues. Written as DNA, the CDR3 is TGTGCCAGTAGTTCCCGACAGGGAAGCTACGAGCAGTACTTC. Its protein is CASSSRQGSYEQYF.

A note on this clone: Other DNA sequences from this sample encode an identical CDR3 as well. V is TRBV19 and J is TRBJ2-7; D ambiguous. This CDR3 has 17 amino acids. The V and J ends lost 3 bases and 0 bases respectively, with 18 bases between them. Germline values: CDR1 LNHDA, CDR2 SQIVND (reference sequence). The CDR3 region has the DNA TGTGCCAGTAGTATGCGGTATGGCAGTCCGAGCTCCTACGAGCAGTACTTC. Translation gives CASSMRYGSPSSYEQYF. Using reference TRBV19 and TRBJ2-7 for the parts outside the CDR3, the full variable domain is DGGITQSPKYLFRKEGQNVTLSCEQNLNHDAMYWYRQDPGQGLRLIYYSQIVNDFQKGDIAEGYSVSREKKESFPLTVTSAQKNPTAFYLCASSMRYGSPSSYEQYFGPGTRLTVT.

CDR3 sequence (DNA): TGTGCCAGCACTAGCGGGAGTACCCACGAGCAGTACTTC. Its protein product is CASTSGSTHEQYF. The V call is TRBV28, the J call TRBJ2-5; 10 bases line up with TRBD2. The end of the DNA is better explained by TRBJ2-7, so the J call may be wrong. The CDR3 totals 13 residues. Germline-derived CDR1 and CDR2 are MDHEN and SYDVKM.

The V and J genes are TRBV28 and TRBJ1-5; D is unresolved. Germline CDR1 MDHEN, CDR2 SYDVKM. The germline V and J ends were trimmed by 5 bases and 0 bases, with 8 bases remaining between them. CDR3 length equals 14 residues. The CDR3 reads CASSIQVSNQPQHF. As DNA, the CDR3 is TGTGCCAGCAGTATCCAGGTTAGCAATCAGCCCCAGCATTTT.

This clone appeared a few times. This sequence joins TRBV7-2 and TRBJ1-5; 9 nucleotides match TRBD1. Germline V gives CDR1 SGHTA, CDR2 FQGNSA. V dropped 4 bases and J dropped 6; count of bases not matched to a gene: 1. This CDR3 contains 13 residues. The CDR3 region has the DNA TGTGCCAGCAGCTCGACAGGGGGTCAGCCCCAGCATTTT. Its translation: CASSSTGGQPQHF.

The chain uses TRBV6-1 and TRBJ1-3; no firm D call. The V end was cut by 6 bases, the J end by 1 base, with 4 bases between. From germline, CDR1 is MNHNS and CDR2 SASEGT. This CDR3 spans 12 amino acids. The CDR3 sequence: CASRYSGNTIYF. CDR3 coding DNA: TGTGCCAGCAGGTATTCTGGAAACACCATATATTTT.

The chain has TRBV4-1 and TRBJ2-3; TRBD2 agrees at 9 bases. The CDR3 is 16 amino acids. Germline lookup yields CDR1 MGHRA and CDR2 YSYEKL. The junction had 12 bases not matched to a gene; V was cut back by 6 bases and J by 5 bases. The CDR3, as DNA: TGCGCCAGCAGTGGCGGGAGGGCCCAATTCGGAGATACGCAGTATTTT. Its translation: CASSGGRAQFGDTQYF.

The chain joins TRBV27 to TRBJ2-7; a possible D gene is TRBD2 (6 bases). Trimming left V 5 bases short and J 4 bases short, with 12 bases between. The CDR3 contains 13 residues. Germline CDR1 MNHEY, CDR2 SMNVEV (reference sequence). In DNA form, the CDR3 reads TGTGCCAGCAGTCAGGCTAGCGAGTACGAGCAGTACTTC. Translation gives CASSQASEYEQYF.